This TCR beta chain was profiled in a study of T cells in Graves' hyperthyroidism and ophthalmopathy (dated by TCRdb to about 2019). For the study in its entirety: Peripheral blood samples were taken at initial diagnosis, before any treatment was given. To identify distinguishing TCR V-J signatures, a discovery cohort of roughly 100 patients was used, comprising fewer than 45 with Graves' ophthalmopathy and some 57 with stable Graves' hyperthyroidism. In addition, the study compared T-cell repertoires in thyroid tissue and in blood from about six Graves' hyperthyroidism patients. For training and testing, the 80 to 100 patients in the discovery cohort were randomly divided in a 7:3 ratio. Once sampling was done, hyperthyroidism patients were given methimazole at a starting dose of 30 mg daily, whereas ophthalmopathy patients were given high-dose intravenous methylprednisolone. An independent validation cohort of 18 to 20 hyperthyroidism patients and about 15 patients who later progressed to ophthalmopathy tested prospective prediction of ophthalmopathy. The paper describes TCR Vbeta CDR3 sequencing of about 140 peripheral blood samples, made up of 43 ophthalmopathy patients, 70 to 75 hyperthyroidism patients and some 17 progressor patients.

V is reduced by 5 bases and J by 6 bases, leaving a spacing of 15 bases between them. The CDR3, cysteine through phenylalanine, is 14 amino acids long. The kept DNA is CDR3 alone, 42 bases in frame from the first base. Broad study findings and their caveats: No statistical method was used to set the sample size in advance, and investigators knew the group allocation. Blood samples also contained most of the expanded thyroid clonotypes (frequency above 0.001), which suggests that blood repertoires may reflect thyroid immune responses. In cross-validation, a model built on a 13 V-J signature told ophthalmopathy apart from stable hyperthyroidism with just under 90% sensitivity and approximately 84% specificity, and in testing the same model reached 80%/75%. In validation, the model predicted progression to ophthalmopathy a median of approximately 6.3 months before onset, with about 64% sensitivity and roughly 79% specificity.

The hyperthyroidism patients were between 18 and 65 years old and newly diagnosed, with a disease duration of less than 2 months. Any patient with an uncontrolled infection, another autoimmune disease, pregnancy or lactation was excluded. Diagnoses relied on clinical symptoms, serum thyroxine and TRAb, thyroid ultrasound and orbital computed tomography. Blood from progressor patients was drawn when they were first diagnosed with hyperthyroidism, before any ophthalmopathy symptoms appeared. PBMCs were separated from approximately 10 ml of fresh peripheral blood using Ficoll-Paque density gradient centrifugation. Progressor patients were defined as those initially diagnosed with Graves' hyperthyroidism in whom ophthalmopathy developed during follow-up. Total RNA was extracted with Trizol reagent, and quality was checked on an Agilent 2100 Bioanalyzer. Amplification of TCR beta CDR3 regions was carried out from RNA transcripts. The TCR CDR3 was subjected to a first round of RT-PCR using the HTBI primer set and the Qiagen OneStep RT-PCR kit. Libraries were constructed in a second round of multiplex PCR, after which size selection and purification were performed. Sequencing of the libraries was done on an Illumina HiSeq2000 using paired-end 100 bp reads. Per the authors' processing: SOAPnuke was used to process the raw data, with reads discarded if the reads contained adapters or uncalled bases, had a mean Phred below 15, or lacked an exact constant-primer or identifier match. COPE v1.2.5 was used to merge the high-quality paired reads, and each unique nucleotide sequence was defined as a clonotype. Clonotypes were aligned to IMGT TRBV, TRBD and TRBJ reference segments using MiTCR v1.1. Analysis was restricted to V-J combinations with a frequency above 0.0001, which covered roughly 99% of repertoires. A TCS score was defined as the ratio between F50 (clonal expansion) and ExV (chaos), using BLOSUM62-based TCRdist between CDR3 peptides within each V-J. Welch's t-statistics and random forest reduced some 510 V-J features to 10 to 15, which were used in a naive Bayes classifier (R e1071). TCRdb trimmed the raw reads at Q25, called clones with MiXCR and kept productive beta chains. Under each unique CDR3 protein, matching rows form one entry showing the most common genes and DNA. TCRdb, not the authors, supplied the V and J calls. Across this sample there are approximately 600,000 distinct CDR3 sequences, with 11% to 15% seen only once. The ten top clones hold 5.8% of the sample.

As regards this clonotype: This receptor's antigen is unknown. Nothing much larger sits one base from this clone, and base qualities are not available.

This receptor was obtained from a woman aged 25 to 45 with Graves' hyperthyroidism that later progressed to Graves' ophthalmopathy. Input material: blood. The chain couples TRBV12-3 or TRBV12-4 to TRBJ2-3, with TRBD2 perhaps the D gene, on 6 matching bases. The CDR3 reads as follows: CASSAGQLGDTQYF. Here is the DNA: TGTGCCAGCAGTGCGGGGCAACTCGGCGATACGCAGTATTTT.